Listed here is a single T cell receptor beta chain. These data come from a study of blood T cell repertoires in COVID-19. The wider study: In each case, the material was cDNA or gDNA derived from T cells, B-cell-depleted T cells, or PBMCs.

Data came from immunoSEQ multiplex PCR; TCRdb stores just in-frame clones and leaves some out. The data contain roughly 250,000 clones, around 88% of them seen just once; the ten biggest clones take up about 0.8%. V lost 3 bases, J lost 0 bases, and 4 bases stayed unmatched. The CDR3 extends over 16 amino acids. CDR1 is MNHNS, CDR2 SASEGT, per germline. The clonotype was recovered from a man younger than 45 with acute or convalescent COVID-19. This sequence joins TRBV6-1 and TRBJ1-3, with 8 bases aligning to TRBD1. The material sequenced was peripheral blood. CDR3 region: CASSDNTGGSGNTIYF. The CDR3 region has the DNA TGTGCCAGCAGTGATAATACAGGGGGCTCTGGAAACACCATATATTTT.